This T cell receptor beta chain derives from a study of blood T cell repertoires in COVID-19. About the research overall: COVID-19 samples collected from the United States, Italy and Spain covered acute and convalescent phases. PBMCs, B-cell-depleted T cells, or T cells were the source of the cDNA or gDNA that made up the material.

TCRdb keeps only in-frame clones here, not all; method: immunoSEQ multiplex PCR. The table lists 90,000 to 120,000 clones, 75% to 90% of them singletons. The CDR3 loop spans 16 amino acids. The J segment lost 0 bases and the V segment lost 6 bases, leaving 10 bases of the junction unmatched. Germline assignment: CDR1 MDHEN and CDR2 SYDVKM. The specimen sequenced was peripheral blood. This sequence was found in a woman at least 80 years old with acute or convalescent COVID-19. The J gene is TRBJ1-2, the V gene TRBV28; 7 nucleotides agree with TRBD1. The DNA of the CDR3 is TGTGCCAGCAGATCCGCGGTAGGGACAGCTAACTATGGCTACACCTTC. Amino acids: CASRSAVGTANYGYTF.